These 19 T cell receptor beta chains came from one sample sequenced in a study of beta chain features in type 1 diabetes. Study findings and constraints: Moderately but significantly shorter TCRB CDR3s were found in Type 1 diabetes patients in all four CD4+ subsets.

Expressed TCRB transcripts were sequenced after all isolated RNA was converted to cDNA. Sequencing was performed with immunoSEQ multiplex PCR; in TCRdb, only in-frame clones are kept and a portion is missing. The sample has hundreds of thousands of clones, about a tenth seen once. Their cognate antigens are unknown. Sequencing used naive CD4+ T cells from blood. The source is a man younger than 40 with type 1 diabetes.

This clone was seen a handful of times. Here the CDR3 DNA reads TGTGCCAGCATCGGACAGGCCGGGGAGCTGTTTTTT. The encoded protein is CASIGQAGELFF. The rearrangement joins TRBV7-9 to TRBJ2-2, with 7 positions matching TRBD1. Germline V gene data show CDR1 as SEHNR and CDR2 as FQNEAQ (reference sequence). The length of the CDR3 is 12 residues. J lost 6 bases, V lost 7 bases, and 2 bases had no gene match.

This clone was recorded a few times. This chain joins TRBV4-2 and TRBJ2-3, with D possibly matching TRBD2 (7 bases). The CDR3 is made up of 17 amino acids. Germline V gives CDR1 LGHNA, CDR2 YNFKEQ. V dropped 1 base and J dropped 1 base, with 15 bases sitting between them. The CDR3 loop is CASSQAPKGGGTDTQYF. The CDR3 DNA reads TGTGCCAGCAGCCAAGCTCCGAAGGGGGGGGGCACAGATACGCAGTATTTT.

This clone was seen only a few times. Here the CDR3 DNA reads TGTGCCAGCTCACCACCAGTCCGGACTGAAGCTTTCTTT. Amino acid sequence: CASSPPVRTEAFF. The rearrangement uses TRBV18 and TRBJ1-1; D not resolved. Per the germline V gene, CDR1 is KGHSH and CDR2 is LQKENI. The CDR3 covers 13 residues. V was trimmed by 0 bases and J by 5 bases, leaving 7 bases between them.

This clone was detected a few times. CDR3 loop: CAWSASDRGQAFF. The CDR3 nucleotides read TGTGCCTGGAGTGCGTCCGACAGGGGCCAAGCTTTCTTT. This chain uses TRBV30 with TRBJ1-1; 8 bases agree with TRBD1. V shed 1 base, J shed 9 bases, and the junction held 7 bases outside the gene matches. Looked up from germline, CDR1 is GTSNPN and CDR2 is SVGIG (reference sequence). The CDR3 sequence is 13 residues long.

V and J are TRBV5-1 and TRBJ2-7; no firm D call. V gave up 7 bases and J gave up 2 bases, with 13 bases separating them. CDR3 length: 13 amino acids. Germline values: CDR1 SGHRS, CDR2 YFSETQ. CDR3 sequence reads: CASAPGFPYEQYF. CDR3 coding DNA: TGCGCCAGCGCCCCCGGGTTTCCCTACGAGCAGTACTTC. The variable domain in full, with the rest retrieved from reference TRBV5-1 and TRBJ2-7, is KAGVTQTPRYLIKTRGQQVTLSCSPISGHRSVSWYQQTPGQGLQFLFEYFSETQRNKGNFPGRFSGRQFSNSRSEMNVSTLELGDSALYLCASAPGFPYEQYFGPGTRLTVT.

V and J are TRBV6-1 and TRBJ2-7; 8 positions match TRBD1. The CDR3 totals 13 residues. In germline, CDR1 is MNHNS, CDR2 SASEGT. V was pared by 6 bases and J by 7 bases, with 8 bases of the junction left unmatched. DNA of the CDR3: TGTGCCAGCAGGTTGGGACAGGATGGGGAGCAGTACTTC. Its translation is CASRLGQDGEQYF.

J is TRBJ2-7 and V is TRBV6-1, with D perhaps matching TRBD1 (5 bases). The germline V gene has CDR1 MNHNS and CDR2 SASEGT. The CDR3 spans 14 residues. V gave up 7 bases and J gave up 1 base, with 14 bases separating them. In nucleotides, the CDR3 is TGTGCCAGCACCCTCATTGACAGTTCCTACGAGCAGTACTTC. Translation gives CASTLIDSSYEQYF.

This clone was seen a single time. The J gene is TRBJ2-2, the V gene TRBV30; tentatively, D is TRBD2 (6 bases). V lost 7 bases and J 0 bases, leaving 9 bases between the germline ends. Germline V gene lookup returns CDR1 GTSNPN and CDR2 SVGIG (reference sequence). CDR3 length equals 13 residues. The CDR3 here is CASTSPNTGELFF. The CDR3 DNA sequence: TGTGCCTCGACTAGTCCGAACACCGGGGAGCTGTTTTTT.

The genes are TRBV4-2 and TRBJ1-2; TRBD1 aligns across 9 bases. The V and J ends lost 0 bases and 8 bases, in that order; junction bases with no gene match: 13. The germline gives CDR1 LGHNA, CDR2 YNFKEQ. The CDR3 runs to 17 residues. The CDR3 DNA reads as TGTGCCAGCAGCCAAGATAGTAGGACAGGGGTACAGAGGGGCTACACCTTC. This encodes CASSQDSRTGVQRGYTF.

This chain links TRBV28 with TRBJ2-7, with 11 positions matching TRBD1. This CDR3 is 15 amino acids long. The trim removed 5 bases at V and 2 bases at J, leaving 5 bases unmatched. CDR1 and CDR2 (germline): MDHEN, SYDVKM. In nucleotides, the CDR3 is TGTGCCAGCAGTCGGACAGGGGGCATCACCTACGAGCAGTACTTC. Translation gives CASSRTGGITYEQYF.

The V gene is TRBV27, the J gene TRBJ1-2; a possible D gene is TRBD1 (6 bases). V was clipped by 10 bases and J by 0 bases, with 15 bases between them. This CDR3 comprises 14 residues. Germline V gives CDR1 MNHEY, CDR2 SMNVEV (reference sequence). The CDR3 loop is CAIRTELANYGYTF. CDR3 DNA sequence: TGTGCCATCCGGACAGAACTAGCTAACTATGGCTACACCTTC.

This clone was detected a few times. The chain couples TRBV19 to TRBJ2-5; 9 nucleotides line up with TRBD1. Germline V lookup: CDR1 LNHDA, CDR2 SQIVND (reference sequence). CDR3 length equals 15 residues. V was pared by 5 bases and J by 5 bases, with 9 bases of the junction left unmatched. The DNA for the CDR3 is TGTGCCAGTAGTCCCCCGGGACAGGGAACGGAGACCCAGTACTTC. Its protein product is CASSPPGQGTETQYF.

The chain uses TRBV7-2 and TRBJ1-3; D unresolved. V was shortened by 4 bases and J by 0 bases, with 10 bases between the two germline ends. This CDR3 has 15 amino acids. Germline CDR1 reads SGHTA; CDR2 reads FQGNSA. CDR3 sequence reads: CASSSGLLSGNTIYF. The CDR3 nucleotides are TGTGCCAGCAGCTCCGGTCTCCTCTCTGGAAACACCATATATTTT. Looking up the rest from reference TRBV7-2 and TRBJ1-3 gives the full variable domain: GAGVSQSPSNKVTEKGKDVELRCDPISGHTALYWYRQSLGQGLEFLIYFQGNSAPDKSGLPSDRFSAERTGGSVSTLTIQRTQQEDSAVYLCASSSGLLSGNTIYFGEGSWLTVV.

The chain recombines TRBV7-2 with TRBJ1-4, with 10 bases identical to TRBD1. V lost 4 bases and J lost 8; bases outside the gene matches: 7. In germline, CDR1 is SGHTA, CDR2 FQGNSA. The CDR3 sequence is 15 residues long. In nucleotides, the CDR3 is TGTGCCAGCAGCTCCGCCGGGACAGGGGAGGAAAAACTGTTTTTT. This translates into CASSSAGTGEEKLFF.

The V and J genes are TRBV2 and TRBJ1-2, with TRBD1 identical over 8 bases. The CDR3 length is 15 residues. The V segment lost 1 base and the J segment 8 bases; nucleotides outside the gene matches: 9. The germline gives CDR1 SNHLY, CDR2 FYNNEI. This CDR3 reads CASSEGGRGRWGYTF. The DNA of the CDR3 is TGTGCCAGCAGTGAAGGTGGCAGGGGGCGATGGGGCTACACCTTC. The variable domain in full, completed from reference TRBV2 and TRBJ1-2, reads EPEVTQTPSHQVTQMGQEVILRCVPISNHLYFYWYRQILGQKVEFLVSFYNNEISEKSEIFDDQFSVERPDGSNFTLKIRSTKLEDSAMYFCASSEGGRGRWGYTFGSGTRLTVV.

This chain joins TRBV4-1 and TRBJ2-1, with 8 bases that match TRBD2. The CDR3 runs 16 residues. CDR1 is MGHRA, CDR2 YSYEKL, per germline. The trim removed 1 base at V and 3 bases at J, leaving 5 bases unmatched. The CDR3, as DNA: TGCGCCAGCAGCCAAGGGGCAGCGGGAGTCTACAATGAGCAGTTCTTC. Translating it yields CASSQGAAGVYNEQFF.

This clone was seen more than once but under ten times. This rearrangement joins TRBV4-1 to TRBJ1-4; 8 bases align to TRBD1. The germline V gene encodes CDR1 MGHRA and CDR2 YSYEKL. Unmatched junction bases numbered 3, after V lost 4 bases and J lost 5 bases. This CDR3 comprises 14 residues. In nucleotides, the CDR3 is TGCGCCAGCAGCCTTTGGACAGGGAATGAAAAACTGTTTTTT. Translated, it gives CASSLWTGNEKLFF.

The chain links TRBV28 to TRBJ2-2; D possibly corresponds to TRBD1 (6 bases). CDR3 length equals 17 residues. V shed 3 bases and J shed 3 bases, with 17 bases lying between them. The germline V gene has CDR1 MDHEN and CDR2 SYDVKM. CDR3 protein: CASSFGPKTGHTGELFF. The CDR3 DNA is TGTGCCAGCAGTTTCGGACCCAAGACAGGTCACACCGGGGAGCTGTTTTTT.

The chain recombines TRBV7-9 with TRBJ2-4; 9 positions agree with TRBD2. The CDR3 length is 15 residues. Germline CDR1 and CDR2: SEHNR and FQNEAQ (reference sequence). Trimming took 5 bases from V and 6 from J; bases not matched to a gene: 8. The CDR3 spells CASSDLGRGGNIQYF. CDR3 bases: TGTGCCAGCAGCGACCTCGGGCGGGGGGGAAACATTCAGTACTTC.